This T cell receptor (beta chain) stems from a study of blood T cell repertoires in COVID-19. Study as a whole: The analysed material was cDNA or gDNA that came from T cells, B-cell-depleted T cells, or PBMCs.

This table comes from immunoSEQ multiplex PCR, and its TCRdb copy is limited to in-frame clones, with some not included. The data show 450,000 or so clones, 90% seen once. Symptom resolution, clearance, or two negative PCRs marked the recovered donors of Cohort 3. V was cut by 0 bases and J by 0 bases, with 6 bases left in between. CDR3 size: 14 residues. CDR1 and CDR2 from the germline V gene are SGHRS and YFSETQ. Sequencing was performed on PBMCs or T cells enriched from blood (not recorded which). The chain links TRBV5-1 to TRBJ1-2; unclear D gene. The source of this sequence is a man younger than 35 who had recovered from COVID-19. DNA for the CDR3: TGCGCCAGCAGCTTGGTACAAGCTAACTATGGCTACACCTTC. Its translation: CASSLVQANYGYTF. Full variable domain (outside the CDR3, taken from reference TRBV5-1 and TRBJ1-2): KAGVTQTPRYLIKTRGQQVTLSCSPISGHRSVSWYQQTPGQGLQFLFEYFSETQRNKGNFPGRFSGRQFSNSRSEMNVSTLELGDSALYLCASSLVQANYGYTFGSGTRLTVV.